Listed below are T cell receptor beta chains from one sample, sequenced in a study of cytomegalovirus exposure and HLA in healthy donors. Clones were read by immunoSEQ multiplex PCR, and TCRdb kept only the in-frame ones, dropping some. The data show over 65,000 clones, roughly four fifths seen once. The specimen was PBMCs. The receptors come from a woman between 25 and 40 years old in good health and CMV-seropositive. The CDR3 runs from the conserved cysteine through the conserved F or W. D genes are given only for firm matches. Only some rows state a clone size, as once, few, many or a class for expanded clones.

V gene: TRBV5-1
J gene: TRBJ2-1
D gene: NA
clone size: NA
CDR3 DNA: TGCGCCAGCAGCTTTCCTAGCCGTAGCTCCTACAATGAGCAGTTCTTC
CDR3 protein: CASSFPSRSSYNEQFF

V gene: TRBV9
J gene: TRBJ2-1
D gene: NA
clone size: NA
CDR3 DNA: TGTGCCAGCAGCGTAGACCACGGGAGTATAGGGTCCTACAATGAGCAGTTCTTC
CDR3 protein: CASSVDHGSIGSYNEQFF

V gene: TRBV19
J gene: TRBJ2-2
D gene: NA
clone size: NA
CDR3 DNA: TGTGCCAGTAGTTTCAGGGGAGGGACCGGGGAGCTGTTTTTT
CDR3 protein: CASSFRGGTGELFF

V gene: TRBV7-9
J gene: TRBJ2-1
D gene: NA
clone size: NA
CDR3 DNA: TGTGCCAGCAGCTCCCCCCCCGGGAGAGGCTCCTACAATGAGCAGTTCTTC
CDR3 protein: CASSSPPGRGSYNEQFF

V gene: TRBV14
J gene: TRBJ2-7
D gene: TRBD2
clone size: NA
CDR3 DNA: TGTGCCAGCAGCCAAGCTGAGGCTTTGATCGCGGGAGTTAACTACGAGCAGTACTTC
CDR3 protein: CASSQAEALIAGVNYEQYF

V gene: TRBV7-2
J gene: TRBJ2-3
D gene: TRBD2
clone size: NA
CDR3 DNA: TGTGCCAGCAGCCCCGGGGGGGGATTCACAGATACGCAGTATTTT
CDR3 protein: CASSPGGGFTDTQYF

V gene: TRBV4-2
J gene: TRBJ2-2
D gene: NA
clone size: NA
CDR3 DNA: TGTGCCAGCAGCCAAGCCTCTGACTCCGGGGAGCTGTTTTTT
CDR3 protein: CASSQASDSGELFF

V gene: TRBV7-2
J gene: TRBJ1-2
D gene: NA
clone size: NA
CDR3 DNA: TGTGCCAGCAGCCCCGGGTGGGGGGGCTATGGCTACACCTTC
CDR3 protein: CASSPGWGGYGYTF

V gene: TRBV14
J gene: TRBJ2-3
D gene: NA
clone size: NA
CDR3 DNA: TGTGCCAGCAGCCAAGTCATAGATACGCAGTATTTT
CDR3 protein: CASSQVIDTQYF

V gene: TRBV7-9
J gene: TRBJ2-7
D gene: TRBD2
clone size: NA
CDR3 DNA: TGTGCCAGCAGCAGGACTAGCGTCACCTACGAGCAGTACTTC
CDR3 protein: CASSRTSVTYEQYF

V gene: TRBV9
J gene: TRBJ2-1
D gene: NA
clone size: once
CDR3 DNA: TGTGCCAGCAGCGTAGCCCGGGGTAGGAGCAATGAGCAGTTCTTC
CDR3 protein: CASSVARGRSNEQFF

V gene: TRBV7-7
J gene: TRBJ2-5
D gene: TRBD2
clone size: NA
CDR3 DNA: TGTGCTAGCAGCATGAACAGACTAGCGGGACAAGAGACCCAGTACTTC
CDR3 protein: CASSMNRLAGQETQYF

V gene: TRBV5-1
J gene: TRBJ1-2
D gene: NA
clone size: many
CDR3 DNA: TGCGCCAGCAGCTTGAACAGGATCGGGTATGGCTACACCTTC
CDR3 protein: CASSLNRIGYGYTF

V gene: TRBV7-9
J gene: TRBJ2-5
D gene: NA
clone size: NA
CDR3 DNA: TGTGCCAGCAGCCCTCAAGAGACCCAGTACTTC
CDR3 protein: CASSPQETQYF

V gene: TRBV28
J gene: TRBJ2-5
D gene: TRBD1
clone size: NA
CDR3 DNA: TGTGCCAGCAGCCACAGGGGGCTCCGGGAGACCCAGTACTTC
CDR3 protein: CASSHRGLRETQYF

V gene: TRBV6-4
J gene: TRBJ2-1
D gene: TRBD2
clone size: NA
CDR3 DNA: TGTGCCAGCAGCAGACAGGGGTGGAGGACTAGCGGACACAATGAGCAGTTCTTC
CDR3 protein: CASSRQGWRTSGHNEQFF

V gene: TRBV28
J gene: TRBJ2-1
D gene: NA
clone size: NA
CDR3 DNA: TGTGCCAGCAGTTTAACGGGGGCGGGGGATGAGCAGTTCTTC
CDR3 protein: CASSLTGAGDEQFF

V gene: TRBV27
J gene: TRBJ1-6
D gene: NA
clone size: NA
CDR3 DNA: TGTGCCAGCAGTTTAGGCGAGCCTTCGGGGGCCCTCCACTTT
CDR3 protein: CASSLGEPSGALHF

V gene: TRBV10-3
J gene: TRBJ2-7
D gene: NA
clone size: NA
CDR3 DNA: TGTGCCAGGGGGCAGGACGCTTACGAGCAGTACTTC
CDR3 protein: CARGQDAYEQYF

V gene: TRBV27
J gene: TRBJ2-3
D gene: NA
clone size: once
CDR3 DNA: TGTGCCAGCAGGACTCTAGCGACCACAGATACGCAGTATTTT
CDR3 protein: CASRTLATTDTQYF

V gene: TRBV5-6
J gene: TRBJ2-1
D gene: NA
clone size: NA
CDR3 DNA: TGTGCCAGCAGCTTGGGCCTAGCGAATGAGCAGTTCTTC
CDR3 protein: CASSLGLANEQFF

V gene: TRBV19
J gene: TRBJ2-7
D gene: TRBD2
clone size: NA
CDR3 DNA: TGTGCCAGTAGTGTGACTAGCGGGGCAACCTACGAGCAGTACTTC
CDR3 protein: CASSVTSGATYEQYF

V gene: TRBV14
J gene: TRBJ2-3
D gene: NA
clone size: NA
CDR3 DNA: TGTGCCAGCAGCCCTCCGGGTAGAGGCACAGATACGCAGTATTTT
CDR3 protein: CASSPPGRGTDTQYF

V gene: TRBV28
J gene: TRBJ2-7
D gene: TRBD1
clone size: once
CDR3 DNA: TGTGCCAGCAGAGAACTTGACAGGGTAAACGAGCAGTACTTC
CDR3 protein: CASRELDRVNEQYF

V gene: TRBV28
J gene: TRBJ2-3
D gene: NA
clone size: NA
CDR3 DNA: TGTGCCAGCACCCTAGGGGGGGCTTTGAGCAGCACAGATACGCAGTATTTT
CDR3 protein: CASTLGGALSSTDTQYF

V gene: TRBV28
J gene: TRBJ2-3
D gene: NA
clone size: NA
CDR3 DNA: TGTGCCAGCAGCGCCGGGAAGCCTAGCACAGATACGCAGTATTTT
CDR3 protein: CASSAGKPSTDTQYF

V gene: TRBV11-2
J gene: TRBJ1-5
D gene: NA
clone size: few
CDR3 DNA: TGTGCCAGCAGTCCAGGGGCTAATCAGCCCCAGCATTTT
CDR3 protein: CASSPGANQPQHF

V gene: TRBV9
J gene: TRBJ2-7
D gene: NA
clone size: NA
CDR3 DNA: TGTGCCAGCAGCGTAGGGGCAGGGTGGGTATTGGGCGAGCAGTACTTC
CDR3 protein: CASSVGAGWVLGEQYF

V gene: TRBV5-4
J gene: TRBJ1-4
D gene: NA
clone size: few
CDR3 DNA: TGTGCCAGCAGCGCGGCCGCGGCTAATGAAAAACTGTTTTTT
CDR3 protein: CASSAAAANEKLFF

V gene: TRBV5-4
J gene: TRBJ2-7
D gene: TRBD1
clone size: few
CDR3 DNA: TGTGCCAGCAGCTTCGGGACAGGGGGCCCGGACGAGCAGTACTTC
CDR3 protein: CASSFGTGGPDEQYF

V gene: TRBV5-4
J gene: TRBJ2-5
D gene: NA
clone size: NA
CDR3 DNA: TGTGCCAGCAGCTTTTCGGGCCAAGAGACCCAGTACTTC
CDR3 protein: CASSFSGQETQYF

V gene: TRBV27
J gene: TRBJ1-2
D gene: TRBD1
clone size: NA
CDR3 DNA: TGTGCCAGCAGTTTATTAGCGGGACAGGGGGGCGGCTACACCTTC
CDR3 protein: CASSLLAGQGGGYTF

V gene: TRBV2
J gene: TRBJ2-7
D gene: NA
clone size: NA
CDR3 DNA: TGTGCCAGCAGTGGGTCTAGCGAGCAGTACTTC
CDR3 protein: CASSGSSEQYF

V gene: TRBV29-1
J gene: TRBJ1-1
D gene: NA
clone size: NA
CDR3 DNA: TGCAGCGTTGGGGCTCCGCCCGGGGGTACCACTGAAGCTTTCTTT
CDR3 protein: CSVGAPPGGTTEAFF

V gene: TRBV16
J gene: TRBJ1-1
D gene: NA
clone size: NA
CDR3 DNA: TGTGCCAGTAGTCCCGGGATGACATTT
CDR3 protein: CASSPGMTF

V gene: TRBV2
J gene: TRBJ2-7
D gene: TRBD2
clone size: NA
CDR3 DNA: TGTGCCACCACTAGCGGGAGGGGGTCCGAGCAGTACTTC
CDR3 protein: CATTSGRGSEQYF

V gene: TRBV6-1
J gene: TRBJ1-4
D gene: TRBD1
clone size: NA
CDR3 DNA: TGTGCCAGCAGCCCGACAGGGTTGCATGAAAAACTGTTTTTT
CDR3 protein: CASSPTGLHEKLFF

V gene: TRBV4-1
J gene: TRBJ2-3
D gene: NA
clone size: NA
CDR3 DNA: TGCGCCAGCAGCCCTAGGGAGTCCGCAGATACGCAGTATTTT
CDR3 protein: CASSPRESADTQYF

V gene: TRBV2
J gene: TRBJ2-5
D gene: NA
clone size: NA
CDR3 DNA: TGTGCCAGCAGTGAAGGGACAGCCGGGTGGACCCAGTACTTC
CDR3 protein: CASSEGTAGWTQYF

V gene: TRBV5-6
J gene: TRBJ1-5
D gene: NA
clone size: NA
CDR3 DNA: TGTGCCAGCAGCTTTTCGGGGAGCAATCAGCCCCAGCATTTT
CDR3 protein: CASSFSGSNQPQHF

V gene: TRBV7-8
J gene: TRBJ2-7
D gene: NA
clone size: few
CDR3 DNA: TGTGCCAGCAGCGCCTTACGTCAGGGCGTCGAGCAGTACTTC
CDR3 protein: CASSALRQGVEQYF

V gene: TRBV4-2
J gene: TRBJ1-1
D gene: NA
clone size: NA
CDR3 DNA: TGTGCCAGCAGCCAAGATGTCGGGTCTGAAGCTTTCTTT
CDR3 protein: CASSQDVGSEAFF

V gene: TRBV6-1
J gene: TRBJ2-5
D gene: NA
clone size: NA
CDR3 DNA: TGTGCCAGCAGTCTAGAAGAGACCCAGTACTTC
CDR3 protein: CASSLEETQYF

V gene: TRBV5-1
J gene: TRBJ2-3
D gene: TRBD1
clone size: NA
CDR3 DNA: TGCGCCAGCGGGACAGGGGGCACAGATACGCAGTATTTT
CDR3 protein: CASGTGGTDTQYF

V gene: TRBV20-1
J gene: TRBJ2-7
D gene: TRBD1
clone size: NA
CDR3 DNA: TGCAGTGCTGACAGGGTCCACGAGCAGTACTTC
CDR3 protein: CSADRVHEQYF

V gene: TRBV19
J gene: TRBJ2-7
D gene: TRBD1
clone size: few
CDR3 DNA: TGTGCCAGTAGTATGGGGACAGGCAGCTCCTACGAGCAGTACTTC
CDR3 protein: CASSMGTGSSYEQYF

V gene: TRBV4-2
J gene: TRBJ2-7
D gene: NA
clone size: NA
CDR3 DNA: TGTGCCAGCAGCCAAGAGCCCCGGGGGAACCACGAGCAGTACTTC
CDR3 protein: CASSQEPRGNHEQYF

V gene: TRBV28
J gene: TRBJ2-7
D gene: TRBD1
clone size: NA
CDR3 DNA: TGTGCCAGCAGTTTGGGACAGGCAGCCTACGAGCAGTACTTC
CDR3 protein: CASSLGQAAYEQYF

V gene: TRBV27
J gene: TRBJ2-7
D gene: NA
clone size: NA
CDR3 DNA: TGTGCCAGCAGTGGTACGACAGGTACTTACGAGCAGTACTTC
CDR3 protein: CASSGTTGTYEQYF

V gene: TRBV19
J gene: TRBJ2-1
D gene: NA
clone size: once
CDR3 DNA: TGTGCCAGTACCAAACCCCCGGGAGAGCAGTTCTTC
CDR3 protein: CASTKPPGEQFF

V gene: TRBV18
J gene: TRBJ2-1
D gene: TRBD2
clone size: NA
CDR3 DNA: TGTGCCAGCTCGGACGGACTAGCGGGGTCAAATGAGCAGTTCTTC
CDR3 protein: CASSDGLAGSNEQFF

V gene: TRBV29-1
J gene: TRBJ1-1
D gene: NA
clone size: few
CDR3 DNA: TGCAGCCTTCCCGGGGTTAGGAACACTGAAGCTTTCTTT
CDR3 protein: CSLPGVRNTEAFF

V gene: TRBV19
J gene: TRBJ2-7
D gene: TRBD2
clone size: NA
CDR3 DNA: TGTGCCAGTAGTATCGTAGCGGGAGGGCCCTACGAGCAGTACTTC
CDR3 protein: CASSIVAGGPYEQYF

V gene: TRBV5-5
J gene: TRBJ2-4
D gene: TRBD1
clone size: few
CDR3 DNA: TGTGCCAGCAGCCCGAGACAGGGGGCCAAAAACATTCAGTACTTC
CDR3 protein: CASSPRQGAKNIQYF

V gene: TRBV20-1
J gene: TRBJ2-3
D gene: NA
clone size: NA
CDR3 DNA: TGCAGTGTCTTGACAGATACGCAGTATTTT
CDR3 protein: CSVLTDTQYF